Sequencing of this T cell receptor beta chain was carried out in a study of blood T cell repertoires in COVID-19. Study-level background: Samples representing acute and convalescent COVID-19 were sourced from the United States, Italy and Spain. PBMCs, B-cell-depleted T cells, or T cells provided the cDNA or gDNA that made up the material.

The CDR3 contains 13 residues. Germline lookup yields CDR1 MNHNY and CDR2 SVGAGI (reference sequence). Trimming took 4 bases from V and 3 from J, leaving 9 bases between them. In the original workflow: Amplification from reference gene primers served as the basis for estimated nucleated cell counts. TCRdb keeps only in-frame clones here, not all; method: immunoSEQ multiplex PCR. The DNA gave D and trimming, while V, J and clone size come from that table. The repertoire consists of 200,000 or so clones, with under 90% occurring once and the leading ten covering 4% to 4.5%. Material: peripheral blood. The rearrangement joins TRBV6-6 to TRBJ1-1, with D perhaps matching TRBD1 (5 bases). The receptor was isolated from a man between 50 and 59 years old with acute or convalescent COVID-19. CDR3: CASSSEGDTEAFF. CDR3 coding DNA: TGTGCCAGCAGTTCGGAAGGGGACACTGAAGCTTTCTTT.